Below, 26 T cell receptor beta chains from the same sample are listed, as sequenced in a study of OX40 agonist ivuxolimab in advanced cancers. Library method: the immunoSEQ multiplex PCR assay. The table was pulled from immuneACCESS by TCRdb, which kept in-frame rearrangements only. Such tables lose some clones; where checked, under half of the loss comes from unresolved V genes, and the rest has no known cause. The sample table shows roughly 87,000 clones, and roughly 90% are seen once. The ten largest clones capture over 6.5% of the sample. The source was CD4+ or CD8+ T cells sorted from blood, collected in a trial of the OX40 agonist ivuxolimab. These TCRs come from an adult with an advanced solid tumor such as melanoma, head and neck, liver or kidney cancer.

The chain combines TRBV11-2 with TRBJ2-7; 7 bases line up with TRBD1. The V and J ends lost 5 bases and 4 bases, in that order; junction bases with no gene match: 5. CDR1 is SGHAT and CDR2 is FQNNGV in the germline V gene. The CDR3 consists of 13 residues. As DNA, the CDR3 is TGTGCCAGCAGCCTGGGACAGTTGTACGAGCAGTACTTC. Its translation is CASSLGQLYEQYF.

The chain recombines TRBV6-5 with TRBJ1-1; D remains ambiguous. There are 15 residues in the CDR3. CDR1 is MNHEY, CDR2 SVGAGI, per germline. V was shortened by 3 bases and J by 5 bases, with 16 bases between the two germline ends. DNA of the CDR3: TGTGCCAGCAGTTATTTGGAAGGGATTGGAACTGAAGCTTTCTTT. As protein: CASSYLEGIGTEAFF.

The chain carries TRBV27 and TRBJ2-1; D remains unclear. The CDR3 sequence is 12 residues long. Germline V gene lookup returns CDR1 MNHEY and CDR2 SMNVEV (reference sequence). Trimming removed 1 base from V and 6 bases from J, with 4 bases in between. CDR3 loop: CASSLYGNEQFF. The CDR3, as DNA: TGTGCCAGCAGTTTATACGGCAATGAGCAGTTCTTC.

This sequence joins TRBV27 and TRBJ2-7; 13 positions agree with TRBD2. Per germline, CDR1 MNHEY and CDR2 SMNVEV (reference sequence). CDR3 length: 18 amino acids. J lost 3 bases, V lost 6 bases, and 14 bases had no gene match. The CDR3 DNA follows: TGTGCCAGCAGCTCTAGTGCGGGACTAGCGGGGATCAACTACGAGCAGTACTTC. Translation gives CASSSSAGLAGINYEQYF.

The chain joins TRBV19 to TRBJ1-1, with 8 positions matching TRBD1. The CDR3 is 15 residues long. V lost 8 bases to trimming and J lost 1 base; unmatched junction nucleotides: 9. The V gene's germline CDR1 is LNHDA and CDR2 SQIVND (reference sequence). DNA for the CDR3: TGTGCCAGTTGTCCCAGGACAGGGTGGAACACTGAAGCTTTCTTT. Translation gives CASCPRTGWNTEAFF.

The chain links TRBV9 to TRBJ2-5; TRBD2 agrees at 12 bases. Germline V gives CDR1 SGDLS, CDR2 YYNGEE. The trim removed 3 bases at V and 5 bases at J, leaving 2 bases unmatched. The CDR3 extends over 14 amino acids. The CDR3 sequence is CASSGGTSGETQYF. CDR3 nucleotide sequence: TGTGCCAGCAGCGGAGGGACTAGCGGGGAGACCCAGTACTTC.

This sequence joins TRBV11-3 and TRBJ2-1, with 7 bases identical to TRBD2. CDR3 length equals 15 residues. The V gene end was trimmed by 0 bases and the J gene end by 5 bases; junction bases not matched to a gene: 4. CDR1 is SGHNT, CDR2 YENEEA, per germline. The CDR3 loop is CASSLDWTRDNEQFF. The DNA of the CDR3 is TGTGCCAGCAGCTTAGATTGGACTAGGGACAATGAGCAGTTCTTC.

The chain uses TRBV9 and TRBJ1-4, with a weak D call TRBD1 (6 bases). Germline CDR1 reads SGDLS; CDR2 reads YYNGEE. The CDR3 is 14 amino acids. The ends were cut back, 0 bases at V and 6 bases at J, with 9 bases in the middle. The CDR3 here is CASSVGGPDEKLFF. The DNA for the CDR3 is TGTGCCAGCAGCGTAGGGGGGCCTGATGAAAAACTGTTTTTT.

This chain links TRBV7-7 with TRBJ2-7; the D gene could be TRBD1 or TRBD2 (5 bases each). The CDR3 totals 13 residues. Between the trimmed V and J ends, which lost 5 bases and 0 bases, there was a span of 8 bases. Germline values: CDR1 SSHAT, CDR2 FNYEAQ (reference sequence). The CDR3 sequence: CASSVGTSYEQYF. As DNA, the CDR3 is TGTGCCAGCAGCGTAGGGACCTCCTACGAGCAGTACTTC.

This clone was found once. J is TRBJ1-2 and V is TRBV9; a weak D match, TRBD1 (5 bases). Trimming stripped 4 bases from V and 1 base from J, with 17 bases between. CDR3 length equals 16 residues. Looked up from germline, CDR1 is SGDLS and CDR2 is YYNGEE. This chain's CDR3 is CASSPRVDSLNYGYTF. The DNA of the CDR3 is TGTGCCAGCAGCCCGCGGGTAGACAGTCTTAACTATGGCTACACCTTC.

The chain links TRBV7-8 to TRBJ2-5, with 7 nucleotides matching TRBD2. The germline V gene encodes CDR1 SGHVS and CDR2 FQNEAQ. With 4 bases clipped from V and 2 bases from J, the junction kept 10 bases outside the gene matches. This CDR3 is 16 amino acids long. The DNA of the CDR3 is TGTGCCAGCAGCTCACGCCGGGACTACTTGCAAGAGACCCAGTACTTC. It translates to CASSSRRDYLQETQYF. Looking up the rest from reference TRBV7-8 and TRBJ2-5 gives the full variable domain: GAGVSQSPRYKVAKRGQDVALRCDPISGHVSLFWYQQALGQGPEFLTYFQNEAQLDKSGLPSDRFFAERPEGSVSTLKIQRTQQEDSAVYLCASSSRRDYLQETQYFGPGTRLLVL.

The count of this clone is one. The gene calls are TRBV7-6 and TRBJ2-3; 9 bases agree with TRBD1. With V trimmed by 0 bases and J by 2 bases, 6 bases remained unmatched. The CDR3 extends over 17 amino acids. Germline V CDR1 and CDR2: SGHVS, FNYEAQ. CDR3 nucleotide sequence: TGTGCCAGCAGCTTAGCGGCCGGGACAGGGATCACAGATACGCAGTATTTT. Its translation: CASSLAAGTGITDTQYF.

The chain recombines TRBV6-5 with TRBJ2-5; 8 nucleotides line up with TRBD1. Germline V gene data show CDR1 as MNHEY and CDR2 as SVGAGI. CDR3 length: 14 residues. V lost 7 bases and J lost 5; bases outside the gene matches: 9. CDR3: CASIPTGGWETQYF. CDR3 DNA: TGTGCCAGCATCCCTACAGGGGGTTGGGAGACCCAGTACTTC.

The J gene is TRBJ1-2, the V gene TRBV9; tentatively, D is TRBD1 (5 bases). V lost 0 bases, J lost 4 bases, and 16 bases lay in between. Germline V lookup: CDR1 SGDLS, CDR2 YYNGEE. The CDR3 spans 16 residues. The CDR3 DNA follows: TGTGCCAGCAGCGTAGACCGGGACTTTGAGGGCTATGGCTACACCTTC. Its translation: CASSVDRDFEGYGYTF. Together with reference TRBV9 and TRBJ1-2, the CDR3 gives the full variable domain: DSGVTQTPKHLITATGQRVTLRCSPRSGDLSVYWYQQSLDQGLQFLIQYYNGEERAKGNILERFSAQQFPDLHSELNLSSLELGDSALYFCASSVDRDFEGYGYTFGSGTRLTVV.

This clone was seen once. This sequence joins TRBV12-5 and TRBJ2-7; 7 bases are shared with TRBD1. Germline CDR1 LGHNT, CDR2 FRNRAP. The CDR3 runs to 18 residues. Losses at the gene ends were 1 base for V and 3 bases for J; bases not matched to a gene: 15. The CDR3 region is CASGLDSRQGEAYYEQYF. The CDR3, as DNA: TGTGCTAGTGGTTTGGATTCGCGACAGGGAGAGGCCTACTACGAGCAGTACTTC. Variable domain in full (rest from reference TRBV12-5 and TRBJ2-7): DARVTQTPRHKVTEMGQEVTMRCQPILGHNTVFWYRQTMMQGLELLAYFRNRAPLDDSGMPKDRFSAEMPDATLATLKIQPSEPRDSAVYFCASGLDSRQGEAYYEQYFGPGTRLTVT.

This sequence joins TRBV19 and TRBJ2-3; 8 bases are a match to TRBD1. The CDR3 contains 18 residues. Looked up from germline, CDR1 is LNHDA and CDR2 is SQIVND (reference sequence). Trimming removed 4 bases from V and 3 bases from J; junction bases left unmatched: 15. DNA for the CDR3: TGTGCCAGTAGTAAAAACAGGGGGGTAGAGGGTGCAACAGATACGCAGTATTTT. It translates to CASSKNRGVEGATDTQYF.

Concerning this clone: At the DNA level, this CDR3 is encoded by other sequences in the same sample as well. The chain couples TRBV10-2 to TRBJ1-2; 9 positions agree with TRBD1. V shed 8 bases and J 8 bases; nucleotides not matched to a gene: 15. Germline loops: CDR1 WSHSY, CDR2 SAAADI. The CDR3 contains 15 residues. CDR3 sequence (DNA): TGCGCCAGCCAAACCGACGGGACAGGGCCCTACGGCTACACCTTC. Translating it yields CASQTDGTGPYGYTF.

The chain combines TRBV7-9 with TRBJ2-1; D remains ambiguous. This CDR3 is 16 amino acids long. Trimming removed 5 bases at V and 1 base at J, with 15 bases between. Looked up from germline, CDR1 is SEHNR and CDR2 is FQNEAQ (reference sequence). The DNA for the CDR3 is TGTGCCAGCAGCACGACGGTCTCCACGTCCTACAATGAGCAGTTCTTC. Its protein is CASSTTVSTSYNEQFF.

A single count supports this clone. V usage is TRBV2 and J usage is TRBJ2-3; D is uncertain. The CDR3 covers 13 residues. The V gene lost 3 bases and the J gene lost 5 bases, with 9 bases spanning the gap. The germline gives CDR1 SNHLY, CDR2 FYNNEI. CDR3 protein: CASSDRLQDTQYF. The CDR3 region has the DNA TGTGCCAGCAGTGACAGACTGCAAGATACGCAGTATTTT.

The gene calls are TRBV5-4 and TRBJ2-3, with D maybe TRBD2 (5 bases). Germline V gives CDR1 SGHNT, CDR2 YYREEE (reference sequence). V shed 0 bases and J shed 1 base, with 9 bases lying between them. This CDR3 comprises 15 residues. The CDR3 region is CASSLAGIGTDTQYF. The CDR3 coding sequence is TGTGCCAGCAGCTTGGCCGGGATCGGCACAGATACGCAGTATTTT.

The rearrangement uses TRBV7-9 and TRBJ1-1; D is ambiguous. The CDR3 runs 13 residues. The V gene lost 4 bases and the J gene lost 0 bases, with 6 bases spanning the gap. Germline CDR1 and CDR2: SEHNR and FQNEAQ (reference sequence). CDR3 sequence: CASSSGMNTEAFF. The CDR3 nucleotides read TGTGCCAGCAGCTCCGGGATGAACACTGAAGCTTTCTTT.

This clone was seen only a few times. This chain uses TRBV6-5 with TRBJ1-5; D not certain. The V gene's germline CDR1 is MNHEY and CDR2 SVGAGI. The CDR3 is 14 residues long. Trimming took 6 bases from V and 6 from J, leaving 15 bases between them. The DNA of the CDR3 is TGTGCCAGCAGCCCCGTCATGCCCGCTCAGCCCCAGCATTTT. Residues: CASSPVMPAQPQHF.

V gene TRBV19 combines with J gene TRBJ1-4; D remains ambiguous. V was trimmed by 1 base and J by 5 bases, leaving 14 bases between them. The CDR3 totals 16 residues. CDR1 is LNHDA, CDR2 SQIVND, per germline (reference sequence). CDR3 nucleotides: TGTGCCAGTAGTATAGTCCAAGACAAGCCCAATGAAAAACTGTTTTTT. Translation gives CASSIVQDKPNEKLFF.

V is TRBV18 and J is TRBJ2-5; no reliable D call. V dropped 8 bases and J dropped 1 base, with 17 bases sitting between them. This CDR3 contains 15 residues. Germline V CDR1 and CDR2: KGHSH, LQKENI. The CDR3 reads CASLIVNGGQETQYF. As DNA, the CDR3 is TGTGCCAGCCTCATTGTGAACGGTGGCCAAGAGACCCAGTACTTC. The complete variable domain, with remaining parts taken from reference TRBV18 and TRBJ2-5, reads NAGVMQNPRHLVRRRGQEARLRCSPMKGHSHVYWYRQLPEEGLKFMVYLQKENIIDESGMPKERFSAEFPKEGPSILRIQQVVRGDSAAYFCASLIVNGGQETQYFGPGTRLLVL.

This chain joins TRBV4-1 and TRBJ2-7; D perhaps matches TRBD1 (6 bases). The CDR3 contains 15 residues. Trimming pared 0 bases from V and 1 base from J, leaving 10 bases between. The germline V gene has CDR1 MGHRA and CDR2 YSYEKL. CDR3 nucleotides: TGCGCCAGCAGCCAAGAACGCCAGGGGTCCTACGAGCAGTACTTC. The encoded protein is CASSQERQGSYEQYF.

The chain joins TRBV7-9 to TRBJ2-7; tentative D call: TRBD2 (5 bases). The germline V and J ends were trimmed by 3 bases and 7 bases, with 16 bases remaining between them. This CDR3 contains 14 residues. From germline, CDR1 is SEHNR and CDR2 FQNEAQ (reference sequence). The CDR3 region has the DNA TGTGCCAGCAGCTTGGAGGAGTTGCATCCAGAGCAGTACTTC. Translating gives CASSLEELHPEQYF.